This T cell receptor beta chain was retrieved from a study of tumor-infiltrating lymphocytes in primary liver carcinoma. For this clonotype: Its specificity is not known. One end of the junction does not line up with germline, which may come from a read error.

The study, taken as a whole, reports: For tumor-adjacent and tumor-blood pairs, overlap was less than that seen for tumor region pairs.

This CDR3 is 16 amino acids long. Germline assignment: CDR1 MNHGY and CDR2 SVAAGI. From approximately 530 ng of total RNA, TCR beta-specific cDNA was reverse-transcribed using a constant-region primer. Generation of the TCR beta libraries relied on three nested multiplex PCR rounds using slightly modified ARM-PCR. Running 9 to 11 cycles apiece, the first two PCR rounds relied on TRBV1-TRBV30 forward primers together with a C-beta reverse primer. TCRdb reprocessed the multiplex PCR reads with MiXCR, giving one entry per CDR3 protein. The data show tens of thousands of distinct CDR3 sequences, with about 71% seen just once and around 44% held by the top ten. Both RNA and DNA were isolated together from 20-30 mg of bulk tissue that had not been sorted. Patients showed chronic HBV infection and an absence of prior treatment.

Input material: liver tumor tissue from sampling region 4. Subset given: tumor region T4, right-lateral pole. The chain couples TRBV6-9 to TRBJ2-3, with 13 bases fitting TRBD2. The sequence was collected from a man aged 40-49 years with primary liver carcinoma and hepatitis B virus infection. The CDR3 coding sequence is TGCGCCACCCGACTAGCGGGAGGTCCCCGCACAGATAGGCAGTATTTT. It is translated as CATRLAGGPRTDRQYF.